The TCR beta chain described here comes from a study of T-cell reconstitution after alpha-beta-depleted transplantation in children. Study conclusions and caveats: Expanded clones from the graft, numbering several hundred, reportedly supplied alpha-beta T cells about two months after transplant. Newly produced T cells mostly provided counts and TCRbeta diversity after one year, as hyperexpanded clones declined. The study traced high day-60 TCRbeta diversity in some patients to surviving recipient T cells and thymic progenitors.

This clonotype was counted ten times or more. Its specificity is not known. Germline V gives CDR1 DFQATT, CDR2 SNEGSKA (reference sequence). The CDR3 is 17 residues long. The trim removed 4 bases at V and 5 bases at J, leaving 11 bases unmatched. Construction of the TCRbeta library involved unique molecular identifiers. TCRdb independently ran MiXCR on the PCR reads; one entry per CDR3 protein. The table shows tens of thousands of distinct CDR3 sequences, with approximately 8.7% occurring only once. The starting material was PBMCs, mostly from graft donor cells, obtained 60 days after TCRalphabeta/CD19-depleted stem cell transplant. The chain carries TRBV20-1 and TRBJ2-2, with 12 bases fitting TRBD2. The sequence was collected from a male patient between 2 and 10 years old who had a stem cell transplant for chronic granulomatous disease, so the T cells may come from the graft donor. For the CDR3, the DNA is TGCAGTGCTAAGTCCTACGGACTAGCGGGGCGAACCGGGGAGCTGTTTTTT. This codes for CSAKSYGLAGRTGELFF.